The clone carrying this T cell receptor (beta chain) has at least ten counts. The antigen is undetermined. The data are from a study of T cells in Graves' hyperthyroidism and ophthalmopathy. Notes on the study in general: Ophthalmopathy was predicted by the model a median of about 6.7 months ahead of onset. Most thyroid-expanded clonotypes above 0.001 were also found in blood.

Amplified TCR beta CDR3 regions derived from RNA transcripts. The HTBI primer set drove a first-round RT-PCR of the TCR CDR3. Each CDR3 protein is one row after TCRdb ran MiXCR on the multiplex PCR reads. The sample gives a few hundred thousand distinct CDR3 sequences, 15% to 20% of which show up once; around 47% is in the top ten. With a duration under 2 months, the hyperthyroidism was newly diagnosed in patients aged 18 to 65. The specimen sequenced was blood. The receptor was derived from a woman in her forties or fifties with Graves' hyperthyroidism.

The chain's CDR3 is CSARDGADTQYF. The CDR3 DNA follows: TGCAGTGCGCGGGATGGGGCAGATACGCAGTATTTT. The chain uses TRBV20-1 and TRBJ2-3, with D possibly matching TRBD2 (6 bases). Trimming left V 6 bases short and J 4 bases short, with 11 bases between. The germline V gene encodes CDR1 DFQATT and CDR2 SNEGSKA (reference sequence). This CDR3 is built from 12 residues.